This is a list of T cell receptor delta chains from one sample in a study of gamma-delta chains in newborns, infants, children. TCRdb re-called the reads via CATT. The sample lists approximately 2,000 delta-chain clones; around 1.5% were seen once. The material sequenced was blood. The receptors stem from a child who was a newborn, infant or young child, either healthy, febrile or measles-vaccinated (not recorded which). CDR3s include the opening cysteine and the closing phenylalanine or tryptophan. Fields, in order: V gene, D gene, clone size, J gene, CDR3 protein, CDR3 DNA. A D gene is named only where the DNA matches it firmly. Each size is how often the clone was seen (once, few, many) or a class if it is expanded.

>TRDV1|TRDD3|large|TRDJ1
CALGELNAWGPYWADKLIF
TGTGCTCTTGGGGAACTAAACGCCTGGGGGCCCTATTGGGCCGATAAACTCATCTTT
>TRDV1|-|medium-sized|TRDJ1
CALGELRFGAFLPPWGISDKLIF
TGTGCTCTTGGGGAACTGCGCTTTGGGGCCTTCCTACCGCCCTGGGGGATTAGCGATAAACTCATCTTT
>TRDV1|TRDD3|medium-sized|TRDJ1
CALGEPRGALPLYRGGLKYTDKLIF
TGTGCTCTTGGGGAACCGCGAGGGGCCCTTCCCCTCTACCGTGGGGGATTGAAGTACACCGATAAACTCATCTTT
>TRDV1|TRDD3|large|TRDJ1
CALGERVPPGGWGRLIF
TGTGCTCTTGGGGAACGAGTCCCTCCGGGGGGATGGGGTCGACTCATCTTT
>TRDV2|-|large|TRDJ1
CACEYRRKGPDKLIF
TGTGCCTGTGAATACCGACGAAAGGGTCCCGATAAACTCATCTTT
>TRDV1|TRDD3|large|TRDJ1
CALGFPRGIRADKLIF
TGTGCTCTTGGGTTTCCTCGGGGGATACGCGCCGATAAACTCATCTTT
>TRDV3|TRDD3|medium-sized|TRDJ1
CAFTRFLQPRYWGIRTENTDKLIF
TGTGCCTTTACCCGCTTCCTACAGCCCCGATACTGGGGGATCCGGACCGAAAACACCGATAAACTCATCTTT
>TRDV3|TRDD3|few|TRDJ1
CAFMSGDAGFGDKLIF
TGTGCCTTTATGTCGGGGGATGCGGGATTCGGCGATAAACTCATCTTT
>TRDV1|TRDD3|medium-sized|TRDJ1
CALGERPVRGDTMDKLIF
TGTGCTCTTGGGGAACGCCCTGTTCGGGGGGATACTATGGATAAACTCATCTTT
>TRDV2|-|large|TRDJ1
CACEGLGGKLIF
TGTGCCTGTGAAGGATTAGGGGGTAAACTCATCTTT
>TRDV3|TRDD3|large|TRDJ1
CAFKRLYLILGDPGTDKLIF
TGTGCCTTTAAGAGACTTTATCTAATTCTGGGGGACCCGGGCACCGATAAACTCATCTTT
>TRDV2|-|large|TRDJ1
CACDTGVPSDNHLDPTDKLIF
TGTGCCTGTGACACAGGAGTCCCTTCCGACAACCACCTGGACCCGACCGATAAACTCATCTTT
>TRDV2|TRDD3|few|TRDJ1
CALISGIRDVADKLIF
TGTGCCCTCATATCGGGGATACGCGATGTAGCCGATAAACTCATCTTT
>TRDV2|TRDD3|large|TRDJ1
CACDIIKLSTGGYTDKLIF
TGTGCCTGTGACATCATTAAACTCAGTACTGGGGGTTACACCGATAAACTCATCTTT
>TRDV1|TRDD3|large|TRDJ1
CALGEWEGPTKIPPVLGDSVYQYTDKLIF
TGTGCTCTTGGGGAATGGGAGGGACCTACCAAAATACCTCCGGTCCTGGGGGATTCCGTATACCAGTACACCGATAAACTCATCTTT
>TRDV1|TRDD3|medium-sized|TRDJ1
CALGRGTYLVSGGYPPHYTDKLIF
TGTGCTCTTGGGAGGGGGACCTACCTGGTTTCTGGGGGATACCCGCCGCATTACACCGATAAACTCATCTTT
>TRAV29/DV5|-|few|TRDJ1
CAASALQWRYASNKLIF
TGTGCAGCAAGCGCGCTACAGTGGAGATACGCCTCAAATAAACTCATCTTT
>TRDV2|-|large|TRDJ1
CACDTVTVKLIF
TGTGCCTGTGACACCGTTACCGTAAAACTCATCTTT
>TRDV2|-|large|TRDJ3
CACPPWDTRQMFF
TGTGCCTGCCCCCCCTGGGACACCCGACAGATGTTTTTC
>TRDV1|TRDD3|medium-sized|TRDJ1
CALGEQFSLWTDWYSLLGDTRFFGDKDKLIF
TGTGCTCTTGGGGAACAATTCTCCCTGTGGACTGACTGGTACTCCCTACTGGGGGATACGAGATTCTTTGGCGACAAAGATAAACTCATCTTT